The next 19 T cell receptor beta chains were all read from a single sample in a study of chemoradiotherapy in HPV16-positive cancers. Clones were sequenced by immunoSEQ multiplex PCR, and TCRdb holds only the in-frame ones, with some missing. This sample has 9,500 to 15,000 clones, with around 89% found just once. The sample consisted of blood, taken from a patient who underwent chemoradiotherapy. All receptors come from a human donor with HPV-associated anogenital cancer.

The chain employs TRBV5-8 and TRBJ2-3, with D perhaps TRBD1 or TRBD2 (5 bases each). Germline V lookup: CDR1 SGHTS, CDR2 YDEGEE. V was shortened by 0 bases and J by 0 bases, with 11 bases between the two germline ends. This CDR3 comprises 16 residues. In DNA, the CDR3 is TGTGCCAGCAGCTTGGCCGGGGCAGGGAGCACAGATACGCAGTATTTT. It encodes CASSLAGAGSTDTQYF. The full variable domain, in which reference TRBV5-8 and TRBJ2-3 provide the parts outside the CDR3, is EAGVTQSPTHLIKTRGQQATLRCSPISGHTSVYWYQQALGLGLQFLLWYDEGEERNRGNFPPRFSGRQFPNYSSELNVNALELEDSALYLCASSLAGAGSTDTQYFGPGTRLTVL.

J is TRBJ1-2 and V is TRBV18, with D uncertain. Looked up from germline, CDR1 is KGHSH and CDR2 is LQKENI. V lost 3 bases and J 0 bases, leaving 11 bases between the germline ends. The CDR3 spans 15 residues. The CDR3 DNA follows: TGTGCCAGCTCACCTTCCGGACGGACTAACTATGGCTACACCTTC. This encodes CASSPSGRTNYGYTF.

The CDR3: CASSQGTSGGATDTQYF. CDR3 DNA: TGTGCCAGCAGCCAAGGGACTAGCGGGGGGGCCACAGATACGCAGTATTTT. The chain carries TRBV4-2 and TRBJ2-3; 15 nucleotides match TRBD2. Germline CDR1 and CDR2: LGHNA and YNFKEQ. This CDR3 comprises 17 residues. V trimming: 1 base; J trimming: 2 bases; junction bases outside the gene matches: 1.

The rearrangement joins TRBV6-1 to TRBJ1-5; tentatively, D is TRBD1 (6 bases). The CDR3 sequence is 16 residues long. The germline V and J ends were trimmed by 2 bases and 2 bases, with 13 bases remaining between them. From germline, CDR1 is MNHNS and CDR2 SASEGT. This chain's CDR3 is CASSEIGGSGNQPQHF. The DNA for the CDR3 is TGTGCCAGCAGTGAAATAGGGGGTAGTGGCAATCAGCCCCAGCATTTT.

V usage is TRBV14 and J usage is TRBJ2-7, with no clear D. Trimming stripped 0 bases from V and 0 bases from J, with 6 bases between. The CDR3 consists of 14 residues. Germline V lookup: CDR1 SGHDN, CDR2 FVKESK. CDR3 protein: CASSQDGISYEQYF. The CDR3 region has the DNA TGTGCCAGCAGCCAAGATGGGATCTCCTACGAGCAGTACTTC. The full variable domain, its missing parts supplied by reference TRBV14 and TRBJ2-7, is EAGVTQFPSHSVIEKGQTVTLRCDPISGHDNLYWYRRVMGKEIKFLLHFVKESKQDESGMPNNRFLAERTGGTYSTLKVQPAELEDSGVYFCASSQDGISYEQYFGPGTRLTVT.

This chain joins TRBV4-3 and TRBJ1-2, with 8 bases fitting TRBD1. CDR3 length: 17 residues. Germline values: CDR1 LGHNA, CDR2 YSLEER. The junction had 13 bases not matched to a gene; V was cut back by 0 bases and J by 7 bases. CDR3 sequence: CASSQDLVTGVLLGYTF. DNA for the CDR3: TGCGCCAGCAGCCAAGATTTAGTGACAGGGGTCCTCCTTGGCTACACCTTC.

The DNA of the CDR3 is TGTGCCAGCACCAGAAGTGACTCCGGCACAGATACGCAGTATTTT. It encodes CASTRSDSGTDTQYF. V gene TRBV5-4 combines with J gene TRBJ2-3; D is uncertain. This CDR3 has 15 residues. Trimming cost V 6 bases and J 1 base, with 15 bases left between them. The V gene's germline CDR1 is SGHNT and CDR2 YYREEE (reference sequence).

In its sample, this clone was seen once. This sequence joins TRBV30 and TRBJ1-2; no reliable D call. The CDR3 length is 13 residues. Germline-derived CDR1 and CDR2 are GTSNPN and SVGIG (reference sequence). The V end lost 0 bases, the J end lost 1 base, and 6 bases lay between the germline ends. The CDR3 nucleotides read TGTGCCTGGAGTGTCGCCCATAACTATGGCTACACCTTC. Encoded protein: CAWSVAHNYGYTF.

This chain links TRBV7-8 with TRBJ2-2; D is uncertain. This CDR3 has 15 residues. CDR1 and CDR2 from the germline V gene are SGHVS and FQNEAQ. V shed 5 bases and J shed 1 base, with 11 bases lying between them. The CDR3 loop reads CASSPLTVNTGELFF. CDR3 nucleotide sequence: TGTGCCAGCAGCCCCCTGACGGTGAACACCGGGGAGCTGTTTTTT. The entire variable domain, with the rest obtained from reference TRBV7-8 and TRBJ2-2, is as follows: GAGVSQSPRYKVAKRGQDVALRCDPISGHVSLFWYQQALGQGPEFLTYFQNEAQLDKSGLPSDRFFAERPEGSVSTLKIQRTQQEDSAVYLCASSPLTVNTGELFFGEGSRLTVL.

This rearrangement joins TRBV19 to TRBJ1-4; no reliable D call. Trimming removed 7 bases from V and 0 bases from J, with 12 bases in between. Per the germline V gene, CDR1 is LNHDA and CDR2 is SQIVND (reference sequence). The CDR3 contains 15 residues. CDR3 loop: CASTKLGATNEKLFF. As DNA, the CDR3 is TGTGCCAGTACCAAGCTGGGTGCAACTAATGAAAAACTGTTTTTT.

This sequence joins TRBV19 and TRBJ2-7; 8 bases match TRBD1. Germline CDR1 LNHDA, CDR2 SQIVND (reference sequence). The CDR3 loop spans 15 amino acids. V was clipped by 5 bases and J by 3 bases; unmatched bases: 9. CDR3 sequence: CASSLDRGVGYEQYF. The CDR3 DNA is TGTGCCAGTAGTCTTGACAGGGGAGTTGGCTACGAGCAGTACTTC.

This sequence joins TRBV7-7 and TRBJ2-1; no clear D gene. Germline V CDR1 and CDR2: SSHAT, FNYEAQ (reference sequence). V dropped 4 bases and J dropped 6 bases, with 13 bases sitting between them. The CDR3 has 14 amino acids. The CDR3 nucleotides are TGTGCCAGCAGCTCCGTCGGGTTGGGCAATGAGCAGTTCTTC. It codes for CASSSVGLGNEQFF.

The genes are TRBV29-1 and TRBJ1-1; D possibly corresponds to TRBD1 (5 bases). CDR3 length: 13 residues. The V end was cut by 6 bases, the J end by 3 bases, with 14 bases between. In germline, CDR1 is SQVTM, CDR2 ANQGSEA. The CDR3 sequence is CSVGELGYTEAFF. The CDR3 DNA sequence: TGCAGCGTGGGGGAATTAGGTTACACTGAAGCTTTCTTT.

The CDR3 loop reads CASSLGWTDGTDTQYF. CDR3 nucleotides: TGCGCCAGCAGCTTGGGGTGGACGGATGGCACAGATACGCAGTATTTT. The chain employs TRBV5-1 and TRBJ2-3; D gene uncertain. Between the trimmed V and J ends, which lost 0 bases and 1 base, there was a span of 12 bases. This CDR3 region has 16 residues. Germline CDR1 SGHRS, CDR2 YFSETQ.

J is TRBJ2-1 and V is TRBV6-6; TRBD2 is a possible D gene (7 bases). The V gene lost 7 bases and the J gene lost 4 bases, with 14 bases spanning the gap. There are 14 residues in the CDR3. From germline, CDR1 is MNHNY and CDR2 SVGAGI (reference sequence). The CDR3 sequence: CASIDGGHYNEQFF. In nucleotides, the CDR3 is TGTGCCAGCATTGACGGGGGGCATTACAATGAGCAGTTCTTC.

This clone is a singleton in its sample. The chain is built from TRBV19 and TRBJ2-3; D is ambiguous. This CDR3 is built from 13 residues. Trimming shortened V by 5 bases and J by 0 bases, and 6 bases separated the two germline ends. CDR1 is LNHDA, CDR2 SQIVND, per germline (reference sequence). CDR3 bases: TGTGCCAGTAGTTGGGCTAGCACAGATACGCAGTATTTT. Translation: CASSWASTDTQYF.

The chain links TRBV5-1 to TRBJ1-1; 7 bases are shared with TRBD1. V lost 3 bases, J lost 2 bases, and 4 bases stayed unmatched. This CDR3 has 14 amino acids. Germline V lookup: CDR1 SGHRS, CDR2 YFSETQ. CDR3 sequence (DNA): TGCGCCAGCAGCTCGCAGGGGGTAAACACTGAAGCTTTCTTT. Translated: CASSSQGVNTEAFF.

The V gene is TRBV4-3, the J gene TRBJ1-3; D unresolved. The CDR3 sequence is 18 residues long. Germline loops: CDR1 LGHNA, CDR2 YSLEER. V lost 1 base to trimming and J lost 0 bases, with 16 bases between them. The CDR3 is CASSQVPSSTSSGNTIYF. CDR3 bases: TGCGCCAGCAGCCAAGTCCCCAGTTCTACAAGCTCTGGAAACACCATATATTTT.

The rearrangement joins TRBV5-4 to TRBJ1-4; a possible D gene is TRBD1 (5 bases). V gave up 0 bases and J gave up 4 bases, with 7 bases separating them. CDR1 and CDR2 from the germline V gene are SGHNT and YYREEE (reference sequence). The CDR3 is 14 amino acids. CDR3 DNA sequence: TGTGCCAGCAGCTTGGGTGGGGGTAATGAAAAACTGTTTTTT. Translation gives CASSLGGGNEKLFF.